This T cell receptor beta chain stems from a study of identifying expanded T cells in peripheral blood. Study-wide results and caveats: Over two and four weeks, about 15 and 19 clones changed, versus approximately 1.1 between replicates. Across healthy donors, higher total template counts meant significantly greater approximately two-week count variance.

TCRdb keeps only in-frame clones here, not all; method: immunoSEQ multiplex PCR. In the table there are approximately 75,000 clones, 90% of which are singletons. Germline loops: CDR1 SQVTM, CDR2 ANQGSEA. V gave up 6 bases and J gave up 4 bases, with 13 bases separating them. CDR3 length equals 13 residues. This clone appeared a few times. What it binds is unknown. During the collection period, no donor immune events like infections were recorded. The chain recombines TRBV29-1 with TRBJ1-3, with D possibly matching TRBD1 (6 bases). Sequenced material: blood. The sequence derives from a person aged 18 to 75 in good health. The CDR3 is CSVAQGTGNTIYF. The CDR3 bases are TGCAGCGTCGCACAGGGAACAGGAAACACCATATATTTT.